The T cell receptor beta chain described here comes from a study of beta chain features in type 1 diabetes. Overall study findings and caveats: Moderate yet significant TCRB CDR3 shortening was seen in Type 1 diabetes patients in all four CD4+ subsets. Fewer junction insertions and more nucleotide deletions appeared in type 1 diabetes patients.

Turning to this clone: Its antigen is not known.

CDR3 length: 12 amino acids. V was pared by 5 bases and J by 5 bases, with 12 bases between. CDR1 is GTSNPN, CDR2 SVGIG, per germline (reference sequence). What was sequenced were expressed TCRB transcripts, since all of the isolated RNA had been reverse transcribed. The table came from immunoSEQ multiplex PCR; TCRdb's copy has only in-frame clones and leaves some out. There are roughly 330,000 clones in the sample; roughly 12% occur only once, and approximately 0.016% lies in the top ten. Source material: naive CD4+ T cells from blood. The chain joins TRBV30 to TRBJ2-5; TRBD2 might be the D (6 bases). This receptor was taken from a woman younger than 30 with type 1 diabetes. The CDR3 is CAWAGGGETQYF. CDR3 sequence (DNA): TGTGCCTGGGCTGGTGGAGGGGAGACCCAGTACTTC. The variable domain in full, with the rest retrieved from reference TRBV30 and TRBJ2-5, is SQTIHQWPATLVQPVGSPLSLECTVEGTSNPNLYWYRQAAGRGLQLLFYSVGIGQISSEVPQNLSASRPQDRQFILSSKKLLLSDSGFYLCAWAGGGETQYFGPGTRLLVL.